The source of this T cell receptor (beta chain) is a study of blood T cell repertoires in COVID-19. Whole-study context: The cDNA or gDNA used as material had been derived from T cells, B-cell-depleted T cells, or PBMCs.

In the authors' workflow: Amplification from reference gene primers served as the basis for estimated nucleated cell counts. Using immunoSEQ multiplex PCR, the repertoire was profiled, and TCRdb retains in-frame clones only, with some absent. V and J calls and clone size follow that table, whereas D and trimming were derived from the DNA. The repertoire consists of approximately 160,000 clones, with 81% occurring once and the leading ten covering 9.5% to 13%. This clone showed up just a few times. The V and J ends lost 4 bases and 9 bases respectively, with 17 bases between them. The germline V gene encodes CDR1 SGHRS and CDR2 YFSETQ. This CDR3 contains 14 residues.

The chain carries TRBV5-1 and TRBJ1-5; TRBD1 is a possible D gene (5 bases). The sequenced material came from peripheral blood. The TCR was taken from a human donor in a cohort sampled during active COVID-19. CDR3 DNA: TGCGCCAGCAGCATAGACAGCATGGCCCGGCCCCAGCATTTT. The encoded protein is CASSIDSMARPQHF.